The subject of this entry is one T cell receptor (beta chain). An end of the junction differs from the germline gene, which may be a read error. The data were taken from a study of blood T cell repertoires in COVID-19. The CDR3 covers 16 residues. From germline, CDR1 is MNHNS and CDR2 SASEGT. In the authors' methods: Using reference gene primer amplification, nucleated cell counts were estimated. Sequenced by immunoSEQ multiplex PCR; TCRdb stores in-frame clones only, minus some. Clone size and V and J calls were adopted from that table, with D and trimming inferred from the DNA. The sample includes approximately 160,000 clones, about 92% seen only once; the top ten take about 18%.

The sequencing input was peripheral blood. The source of this sequence is a man aged 55 to 70 with active or convalescent COVID-19. This rearrangement joins TRBV6-1 to TRBJ1-1; D perhaps matches TRBD1 (6 bases). In DNA form, the CDR3 reads TGTGCCAGCAGCGAAGCGACAGGTTCCATGAACACTGAAGCTTTCTTT. This encodes CASSEATGSMNTEAFF.